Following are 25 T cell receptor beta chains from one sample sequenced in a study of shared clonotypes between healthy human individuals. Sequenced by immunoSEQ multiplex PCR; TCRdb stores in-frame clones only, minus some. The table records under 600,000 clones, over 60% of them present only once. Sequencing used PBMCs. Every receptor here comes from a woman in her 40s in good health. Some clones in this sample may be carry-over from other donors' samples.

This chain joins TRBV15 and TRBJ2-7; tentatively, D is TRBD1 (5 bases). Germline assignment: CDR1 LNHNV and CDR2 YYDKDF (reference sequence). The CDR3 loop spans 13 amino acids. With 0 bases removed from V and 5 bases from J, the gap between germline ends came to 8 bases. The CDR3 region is CATSRDQGDEQYF. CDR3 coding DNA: TGTGCCACCAGCAGAGATCAAGGGGACGAGCAGTACTTC.

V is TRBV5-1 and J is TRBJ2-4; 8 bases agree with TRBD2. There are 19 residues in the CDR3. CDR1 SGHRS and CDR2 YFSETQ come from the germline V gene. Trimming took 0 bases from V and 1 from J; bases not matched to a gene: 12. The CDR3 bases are TGCGCCAGCAGCTTGGGACTAGCGAGAGGTGTTTCTGCCAAAAACATTCAGTACTTC. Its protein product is CASSLGLARGVSAKNIQYF.

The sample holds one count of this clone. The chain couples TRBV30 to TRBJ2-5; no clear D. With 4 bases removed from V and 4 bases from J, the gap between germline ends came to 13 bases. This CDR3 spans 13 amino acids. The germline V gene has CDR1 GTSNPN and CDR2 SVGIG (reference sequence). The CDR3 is CAWTQTVGETQYF. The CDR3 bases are TGTGCCTGGACCCAAACGGTGGGAGAGACCCAGTACTTC.

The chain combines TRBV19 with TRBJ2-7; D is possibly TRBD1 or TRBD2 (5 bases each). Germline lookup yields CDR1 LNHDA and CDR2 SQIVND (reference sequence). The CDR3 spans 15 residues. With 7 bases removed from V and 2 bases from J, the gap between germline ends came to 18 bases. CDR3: CASKFGAVGTYEQYF. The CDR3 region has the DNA TGTGCCAGTAAATTCGGGGCAGTCGGTACCTACGAGCAGTACTTC.

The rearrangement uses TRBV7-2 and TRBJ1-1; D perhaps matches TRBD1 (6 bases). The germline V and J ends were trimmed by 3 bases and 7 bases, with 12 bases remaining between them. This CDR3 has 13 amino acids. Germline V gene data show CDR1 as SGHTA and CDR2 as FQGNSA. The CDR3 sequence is CASSFNRGVEAFF. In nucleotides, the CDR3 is TGTGCCAGCAGCTTTAATAGGGGGGTTGAAGCTTTCTTT. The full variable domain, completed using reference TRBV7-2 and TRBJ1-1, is GAGVSQSPSNKVTEKGKDVELRCDPISGHTALYWYRQSLGQGLEFLIYFQGNSAPDKSGLPSDRFSAERTGGSVSTLTIQRTQQEDSAVYLCASSFNRGVEAFFGQGTRLTVV.

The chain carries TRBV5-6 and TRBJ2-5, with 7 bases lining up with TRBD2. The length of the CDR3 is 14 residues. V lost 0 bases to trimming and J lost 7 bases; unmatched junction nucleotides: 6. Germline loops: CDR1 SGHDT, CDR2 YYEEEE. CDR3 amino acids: CASSLVAGVVTQYF. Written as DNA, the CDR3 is TGTGCCAGCAGCTTGGTCGCGGGAGTGGTGACCCAGTACTTC.

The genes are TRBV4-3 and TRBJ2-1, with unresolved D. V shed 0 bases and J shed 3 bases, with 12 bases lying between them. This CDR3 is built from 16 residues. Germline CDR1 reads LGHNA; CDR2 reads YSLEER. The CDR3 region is CASSQDLSNGYNEQFF. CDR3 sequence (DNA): TGCGCCAGCAGCCAAGATTTAAGTAACGGCTACAATGAGCAGTTCTTC.

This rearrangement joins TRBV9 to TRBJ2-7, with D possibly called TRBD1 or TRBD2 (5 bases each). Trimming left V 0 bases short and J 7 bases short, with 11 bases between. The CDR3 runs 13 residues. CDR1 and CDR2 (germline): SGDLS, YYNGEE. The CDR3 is CASSVDLGVEQYF. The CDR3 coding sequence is TGTGCCAGCAGCGTAGATTTGGGGGTTGAGCAGTACTTC. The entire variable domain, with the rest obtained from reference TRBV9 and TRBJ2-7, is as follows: DSGVTQTPKHLITATGQRVTLRCSPRSGDLSVYWYQQSLDQGLQFLIQYYNGEERAKGNILERFSAQQFPDLHSELNLSSLELGDSALYFCASSVDLGVEQYFGPGTRLTVT.

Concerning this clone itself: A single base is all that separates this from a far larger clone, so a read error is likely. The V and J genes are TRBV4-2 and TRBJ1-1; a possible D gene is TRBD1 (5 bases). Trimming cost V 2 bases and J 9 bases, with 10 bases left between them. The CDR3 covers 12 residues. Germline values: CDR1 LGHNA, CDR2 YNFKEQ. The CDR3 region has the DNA TGTGCCAGCAGCCAACGACAGTGGCAAGCTTTCTTT. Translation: CASSQRQWQAFF.

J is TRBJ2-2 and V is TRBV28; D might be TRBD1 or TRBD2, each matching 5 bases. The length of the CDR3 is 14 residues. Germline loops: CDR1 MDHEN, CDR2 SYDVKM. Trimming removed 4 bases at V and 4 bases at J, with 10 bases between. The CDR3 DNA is TGTGCCAGCAGTTGGGACCGAATCACCGGGGAGCTGTTTTTT. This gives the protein CASSWDRITGELFF. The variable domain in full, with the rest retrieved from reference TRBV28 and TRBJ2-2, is DVKVTQSSRYLVKRTGEKVFLECVQDMDHENMFWYRQDPGLGLRLIYFSYDVKMKEKGDIPEGYSVSREKKERFSLILESASTNQTSMYLCASSWDRITGELFFGEGSRLTVL.

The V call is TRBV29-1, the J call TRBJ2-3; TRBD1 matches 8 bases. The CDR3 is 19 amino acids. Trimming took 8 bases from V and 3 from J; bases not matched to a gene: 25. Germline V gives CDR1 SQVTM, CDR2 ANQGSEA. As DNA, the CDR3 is TGCAGCCTCATTATTAGCCGGACAGGGACAACTAGGGGTACAGATACGCAGTATTTT. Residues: CSLIISRTGTTRGTDTQYF.

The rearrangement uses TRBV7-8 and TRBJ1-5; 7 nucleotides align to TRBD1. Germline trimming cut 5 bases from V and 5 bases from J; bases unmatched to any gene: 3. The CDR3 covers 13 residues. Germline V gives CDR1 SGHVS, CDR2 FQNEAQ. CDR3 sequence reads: CASSPDRDQPQHF. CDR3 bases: TGTGCCAGCAGCCCCGACAGGGATCAGCCCCAGCATTTT.

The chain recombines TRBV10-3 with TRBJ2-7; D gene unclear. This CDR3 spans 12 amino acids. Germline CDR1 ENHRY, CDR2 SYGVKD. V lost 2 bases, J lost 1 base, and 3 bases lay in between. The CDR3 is CAISERSYEQYF. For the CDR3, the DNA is TGTGCCATCAGTGAGAGGTCCTACGAGCAGTACTTC.

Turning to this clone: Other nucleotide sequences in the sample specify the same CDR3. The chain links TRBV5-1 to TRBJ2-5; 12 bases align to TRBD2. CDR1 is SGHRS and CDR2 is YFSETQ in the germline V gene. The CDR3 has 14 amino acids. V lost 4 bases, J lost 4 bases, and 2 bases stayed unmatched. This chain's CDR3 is CASSPGLAGETQYF. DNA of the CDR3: TGCGCCAGCAGCCCGGGACTAGCGGGAGAGACCCAGTACTTC.

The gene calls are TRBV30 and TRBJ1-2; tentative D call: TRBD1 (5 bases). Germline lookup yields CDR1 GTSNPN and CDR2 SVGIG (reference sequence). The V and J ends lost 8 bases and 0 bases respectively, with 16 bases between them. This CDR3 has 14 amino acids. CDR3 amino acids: CARKRQMPNYGYTF. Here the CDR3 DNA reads TGTGCCCGGAAAAGACAGATGCCTAACTATGGCTACACCTTC.

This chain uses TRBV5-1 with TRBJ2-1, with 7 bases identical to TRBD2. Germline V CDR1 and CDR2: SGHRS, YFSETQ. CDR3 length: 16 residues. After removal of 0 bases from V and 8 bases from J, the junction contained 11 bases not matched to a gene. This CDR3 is CASSLAGTSVGDEQFF. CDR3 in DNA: TGCGCCAGCAGCTTGGCCGGAACTAGCGTGGGGGATGAGCAGTTCTTC.

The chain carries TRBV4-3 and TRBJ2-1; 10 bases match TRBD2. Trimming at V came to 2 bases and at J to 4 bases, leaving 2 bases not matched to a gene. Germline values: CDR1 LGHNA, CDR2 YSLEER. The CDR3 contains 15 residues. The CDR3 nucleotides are TGCGCCAGCAGCCAACTAGCGGGAGATTACAATGAGCAGTTCTTC. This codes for CASSQLAGDYNEQFF.

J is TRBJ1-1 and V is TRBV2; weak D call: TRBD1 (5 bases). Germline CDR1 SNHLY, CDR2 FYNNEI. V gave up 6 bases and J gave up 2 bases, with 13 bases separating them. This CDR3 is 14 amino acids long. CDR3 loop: CASSGVGGNTEAFF. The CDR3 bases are TGTGCCAGCAGCGGGGTGGGGGGTAACACTGAAGCTTTCTTT.

CDR3 sequence: CASSHRGEGAYEQYF. For the CDR3, the DNA is TGTGCCAGCAGCCACCGGGGGGAGGGAGCCTACGAGCAGTACTTC. The genes are TRBV4-2 and TRBJ2-7, with TRBD2 matching 7 bases. Germline V gene lookup returns CDR1 LGHNA and CDR2 YNFKEQ. The CDR3 has 15 residues. V was pared by 3 bases and J by 2 bases, with 7 bases of the junction left unmatched.

The CDR3 DNA follows: TGTGCCAGCAGCCAATCGAGGGAGGGCCCACATGAGCAGTTCTTC. It codes for CASSQSREGPHEQFF. The rearrangement links TRBV4-2 to TRBJ2-1, with 7 bases lining up with TRBD2. The CDR3 runs to 15 residues. The germline V gene encodes CDR1 LGHNA and CDR2 YNFKEQ. V was clipped by 2 bases and J by 8 bases; unmatched bases: 9.

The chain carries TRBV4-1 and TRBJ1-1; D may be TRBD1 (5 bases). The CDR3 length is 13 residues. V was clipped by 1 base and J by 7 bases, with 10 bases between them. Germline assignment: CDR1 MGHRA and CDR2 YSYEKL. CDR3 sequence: CASSQGAGGEAFF. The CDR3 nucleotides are TGCGCCAGCAGCCAAGGAGCGGGGGGTGAAGCTTTCTTT.

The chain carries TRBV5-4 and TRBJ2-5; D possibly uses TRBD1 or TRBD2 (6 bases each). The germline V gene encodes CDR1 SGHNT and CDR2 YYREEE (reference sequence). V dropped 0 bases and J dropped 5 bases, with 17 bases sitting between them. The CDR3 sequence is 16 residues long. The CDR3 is CASSLEGGRPGETQYF. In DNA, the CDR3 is TGTGCCAGCAGCTTGGAGGGGGGACGCCCGGGGGAGACCCAGTACTTC.

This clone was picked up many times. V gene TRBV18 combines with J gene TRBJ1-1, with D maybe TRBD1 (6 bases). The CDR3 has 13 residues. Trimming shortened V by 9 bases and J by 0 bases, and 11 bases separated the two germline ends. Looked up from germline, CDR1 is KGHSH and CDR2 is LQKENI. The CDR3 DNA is TGTGCCAGTCAGGGGCAGGTGAACACTGAAGCTTTCTTT. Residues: CASQGQVNTEAFF.

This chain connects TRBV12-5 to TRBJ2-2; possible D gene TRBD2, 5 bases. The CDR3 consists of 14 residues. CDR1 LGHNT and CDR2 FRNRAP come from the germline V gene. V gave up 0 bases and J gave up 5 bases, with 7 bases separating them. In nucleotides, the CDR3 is TGTGCTAGTGGTTTGGTTGGCGGGACCGGGGAGCTGTTTTTT. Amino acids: CASGLVGGTGELFF. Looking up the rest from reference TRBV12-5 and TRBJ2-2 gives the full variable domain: DARVTQTPRHKVTEMGQEVTMRCQPILGHNTVFWYRQTMMQGLELLAYFRNRAPLDDSGMPKDRFSAEMPDATLATLKIQPSEPRDSAVYFCASGLVGGTGELFFGEGSRLTVL.

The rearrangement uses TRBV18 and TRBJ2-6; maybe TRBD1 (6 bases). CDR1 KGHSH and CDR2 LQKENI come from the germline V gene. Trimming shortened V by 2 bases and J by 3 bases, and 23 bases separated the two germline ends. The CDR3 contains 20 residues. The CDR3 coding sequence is TGTGCCAGCTCACCAGGATTCGAGAACCAGGGGTGGGTTGGGGCCAACGTCCTGACTTTC. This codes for CASSPGFENQGWVGANVLTF.